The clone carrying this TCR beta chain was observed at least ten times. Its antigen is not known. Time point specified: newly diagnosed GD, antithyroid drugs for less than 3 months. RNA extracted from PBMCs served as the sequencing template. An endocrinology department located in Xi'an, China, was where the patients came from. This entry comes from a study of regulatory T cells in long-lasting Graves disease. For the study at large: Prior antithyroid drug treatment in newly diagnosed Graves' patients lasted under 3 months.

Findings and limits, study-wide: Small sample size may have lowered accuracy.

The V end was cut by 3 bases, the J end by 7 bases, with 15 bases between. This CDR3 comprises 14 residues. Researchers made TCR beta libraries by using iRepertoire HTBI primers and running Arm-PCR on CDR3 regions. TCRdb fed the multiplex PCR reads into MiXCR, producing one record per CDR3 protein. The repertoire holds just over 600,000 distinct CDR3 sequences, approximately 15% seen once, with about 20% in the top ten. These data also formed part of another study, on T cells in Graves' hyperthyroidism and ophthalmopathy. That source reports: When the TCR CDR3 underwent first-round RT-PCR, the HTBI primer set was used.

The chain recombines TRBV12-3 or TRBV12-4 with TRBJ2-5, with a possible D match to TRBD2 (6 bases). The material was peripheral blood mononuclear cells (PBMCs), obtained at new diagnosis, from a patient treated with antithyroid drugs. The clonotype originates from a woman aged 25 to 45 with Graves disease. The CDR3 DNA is TGTGCCAGCAGTTTGGCGGGAACAGGAGCGACCCAGTACTTC. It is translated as CASSLAGTGATQYF.